A selection of T cell receptor beta chains follows, all from one sample in a study of beta chain features in type 1 diabetes. Assay used: immunoSEQ multiplex PCR; TCRdb lists only in-frame clones, some missing. The sample holds about 320,000 clones, around 13% seen once. The sequencing input was central memory CD4+ T cells from blood. The receptor set was obtained from a man aged 25-40 years in good health. The CDR3 runs from the conserved cysteine through the conserved F or W. Fields, in order: J gene, clone size, D gene, V gene, CDR3 length, CDR3 protein, CDR3 DNA. D genes are given only for firm matches. Clone sizes are given selectively: once, few, many, or a class where the clone is expanded.

TRBJ2-7 . . TRBV5-4 13 CASSPGRKNEQYF TGTGCCAGCAGCCCGGGACGGAAGAACGAGCAGTACTTC
TRBJ1-1 few . TRBV9 15 CASSEGIYGNTEAFF TGTGCCAGCAGCGAGGGAATCTACGGGAACACTGAAGCTTTCTTT
TRBJ2-5 . . TRBV9 14 CASSVSSHQETQYF TGTGCCAGCAGCGTCTCATCTCACCAAGAGACCCAGTACTTC
TRBJ1-1 . TRBD1 TRBV5-4 16 CASSFGGGQVNTEAFF TGTGCCAGCAGCTTCGGAGGCGGACAGGTGAACACTGAAGCTTTCTTT
TRBJ2-2 . TRBD2 TRBV9 15 CASSERGPGSGELFF TGTGCCAGCAGCGAGCGGGGCCCGGGTTCCGGGGAGCTGTTTTTT
TRBJ1-5 . . TRBV6-1 12 CASSETPSAQHF TGTGCCAGCAGTGAGACACCTTCAGCCCAGCATTTT
TRBJ1-5 few TRBD1 TRBV7-9 12 CASRQGGQPQHF TGTGCCTCCCGACAGGGGGGTCAGCCCCAGCATTTT
TRBJ1-4 few . TRBV6-1 15 CASSEGPDPREKLFF TGTGCCAGCAGTGAAGGTCCGGACCCAAGGGAAAAACTGTTTTTT
TRBJ1-2 . . TRBV12-5 13 CASGLLTSYGYTF TGTGCTAGTGGTTTGCTAACAAGCTATGGCTACACCTTC
TRBJ2-1 many TRBD1 TRBV7-8 17 CASSLMIGKGANDEQFF TGTGCCAGCAGCTTAATGATTGGGAAGGGGGCTAACGATGAGCAGTTCTTC
TRBJ1-1 . . TRBV29-1 13 CSVSRSMNTEAFF TGCAGCGTTTCGAGGAGCATGAACACTGAAGCTTTCTTT
TRBJ1-2 few TRBD1 TRBV5-6 13 CASSLPTGGGYTF TGTGCCAGCAGCTTACCGACAGGGGGCGGCTACACCTTC
TRBJ2-1 . TRBD2 TRBV29-1 13 CSVQLAGGHEQFF TGCAGCGTTCAACTAGCGGGGGGTCATGAGCAGTTCTTC
TRBJ2-1 . TRBD2 TRBV7-2 19 CASSRGLAGGKHFYNEQFF TGTGCCAGCAGCCGAGGACTAGCGGGAGGCAAACACTTCTACAATGAGCAGTTCTTC
TRBJ1-5 . . TRBV27 12 CASSFYNQPQHF TGTGCCAGCAGTTTCTACAATCAGCCCCAGCATTTT
TRBJ2-3 . TRBD1 TRBV9 14 CASSVEVEQGAQYF TGTGCCAGCAGCGTAGAGGTGGAGCAGGGGGCCCAGTATTTT
TRBJ2-7 . TRBD1 TRBV5-5 14 CASSVRDSPYEQYF TGTGCCAGCAGCGTCCGGGACAGCCCTTACGAGCAGTACTTC
TRBJ1-3 . . TRBV6-6 15 CASSYRGLNGDTIYF TGTGCCAGCAGTTATCGGGGGCTCAATGGAGACACCATATATTTT
TRBJ1-2 . . TRBV29-1 14 CSVVPGGGTYGYTF TGCAGCGTTGTCCCGGGGGGGGGCACCTATGGCTACACCTTC
TRBJ1-5 . . TRBV11-2 13 CASSLERPAPQHF TGTGCCAGCAGCTTAGAACGGCCGGCGCCCCAGCATTTT
TRBJ1-4 . . TRBV12-5 15 CASGLNLQGQEKLFF TGTGCTAGTGGTTTAAATCTCCAGGGCCAAGAAAAACTGTTTTTT
TRBJ1-2 few TRBD1 TRBV4-1 15 CASSQGGQGNYGYTF TGCGCCAGCAGCCAAGGAGGACAGGGGAACTATGGCTACACCTTC
TRBJ1-2 . TRBD1 TRBV2 13 CASGSDRGYGYTF TGTGCCAGCGGCTCGGACAGGGGATATGGCTACACCTTC
TRBJ2-3 . . TRBV11-1 15 CASSWGTAITDTQYF TGTGCCAGCAGCTGGGGGACGGCGATCACAGATACGCAGTATTTT
TRBJ2-3 few . TRBV9 15 CASSVLSTSTDTQYF TGTGCCAGCAGCGTGCTAAGCACTAGTACAGATACGCAGTATTTT
TRBJ1-1 . . TRBV18 14 CASSPQGMNTEAFF TGTGCCAGCTCACCACAGGGGATGAACACTGAAGCTTTCTTT
TRBJ1-2 . . TRBV19 13 CASSHLDDRGYTF TGTGCCAGTAGCCACCTCGACGATAGAGGCTACACCTTC
TRBJ2-1 few TRBD2 TRBV6-5 15 CASSSTSGGPNEQFF TGTGCCAGCAGTTCGACTAGCGGGGGCCCCAATGAGCAGTTCTTC
TRBJ2-1 . TRBD2 TRBV11-3 14 CASSSRRERNEQFF TGTGCCAGCAGCAGCCGGCGGGAGCGGAATGAGCAGTTCTTC
TRBJ2-2 few TRBD2 TRBV7-8 14 CASSGLAGAGELFF TGTGCCAGCAGCGGACTAGCGGGAGCCGGGGAGCTGTTTTTT
TRBJ2-7 . TRBD1 TRBV18 13 CASAKGQWDRPYF TGTGCCAGCGCCAAGGGACAGTGGGATAGGCCGTACTTC
TRBJ2-5 few . TRBV19 12 CASSTQGETQYF TGTGCCAGTAGTACTCAAGGGGAGACCCAGTACTTC
TRBJ1-5 few . TRBV7-2 13 CASSPRGNQPQHF TGTGCCAGCAGCCCCCGAGGGAATCAGCCCCAGCATTTT
TRBJ2-2 . TRBD2 TRBV14 16 CASSLRTSAYTGELFF TGTGCCAGCAGCCTACGGACTAGCGCATACACCGGGGAGCTGTTTTTT
TRBJ2-6 . . TRBV6-6 15 CASSYRWAGANVLTF TGTGCCAGCAGTTACAGGTGGGCTGGGGCCAACGTCCTGACTTTC
TRBJ2-4 . . TRBV7-6 18 CASSLAPRSVSAKNIQYF TGTGCCAGCAGCTTAGCCCCTCGAAGCGTGAGCGCCAAAAACATTCAGTACTTC
TRBJ1-2 few . TRBV6-1 13 CASIESSNYGYTF TGTGCCAGTATCGAGAGCAGCAACTATGGCTACACCTTC
TRBJ2-7 . . TRBV7-8 13 CASSADVSYEQYF TGTGCCAGCAGCGCGGACGTCTCCTACGAGCAGTACTTC
TRBJ1-1 . . TRBV18 16 CASSPNRLGSNTEAFF TGTGCCAGCTCACCCAACCGGCTAGGCTCGAACACTGAAGCTTTCTTT
TRBJ1-6 . . TRBV6-5 13 CASVEVVGSPLHF TGTGCCAGCGTGGAGGTAGTGGGTTCACCCCTCCACTTT
TRBJ2-5 many . TRBV7-2 13 CASSQELQETQYF TGTGCCAGCAGCCAAGAATTACAAGAGACCCAGTACTTC
TRBJ2-5 . . TRBV5-1 15 CASSLVGLDGETQYF TGCGCCAGCAGCTTAGTGGGATTAGACGGGGAGACCCAGTACTTC
TRBJ1-5 . TRBD1 TRBV25-1 13 CASRGQGDQPQHF TGTGCCAGCAGAGGACAGGGGGATCAGCCCCAGCATTTT
TRBJ1-5 few . TRBV7-2 15 CASSSDTQRNQPQHF TGTGCCAGCAGCTCGGACACCCAGAGAAATCAGCCCCAGCATTTT
TRBJ2-3 . TRBD1 TRBV7-9 16 CASSSKTGGRRDTQYF TGTGCCAGCAGCTCCAAAACAGGGGGCCGTCGGGATACGCAGTATTTT
TRBJ1-3 few . TRBV7-2 13 CASSLNPGNTIYF TGTGCCAGCAGCTTGAACCCGGGAAACACCATATATTTT
TRBJ2-1 . TRBD2 TRBV6-1 15 CASSLGGSLNNEQFF TGTGCCAGCAGTTTGGGCGGGAGCCTCAACAATGAGCAGTTCTTC
TRBJ2-3 few TRBD1 TRBV5-6 15 CASSLGQGSTDTQYF TGTGCCAGCAGCTTGGGACAGGGGAGCACAGATACGCAGTATTTT
TRBJ1-4 . . TRBV13 15 CASSQTTTGNEKLFF TGTGCCAGCAGCCAAACAACGACGGGAAATGAAAAACTGTTTTTT